Included here is one T cell receptor beta chain sequence, with context. Its antigen is still unknown. Base qualities are missing; no much larger clone stands one base away. Between the V and J ends, shortened by 4 bases and 4 bases respectively, the junction contains 14 bases. CDR1 SGHRS and CDR2 YFSETQ are derived from the germline V gene. Taken from cysteine to phenylalanine, the CDR3 has 14 residues. Only the CDR3 DNA stays, 42 bases, in frame from base 1. The sample originates from a study of T cell responses to AZD1222 COVID-19 vaccine listed by TCRdb under 2021. Turning to the overall study: A total of about 250 trial participants underwent TCR sequencing, of whom approximately 200 had received two doses of AZD1222 and roughly 26 had received two doses of the MenACWY control vaccine. Trial participants were enrolled by age into subgroups of 18-55, 56-69 and 70-plus years, and 148, 28 and 57 TCR-sequenced participants, respectively, were included in these subgroups.

This specimen's time point label, per the study, means: baseline before first vaccination. The treatment or condition label of this sample denotes: meningococcal conjugate vaccine given as trial control. Samples from vaccinated people were obtained from the UK trials COV001 and COV002, which included a single-blind randomized controlled phase 2/3 trial of AZD1222 (ChAdOx1 nCoV-19) in healthy adults. Trial participant PBMC samples were collected at day 0 and day 28 after the second dose for TCRbeta chain sequencing. The CDR3 regions of human TCRbeta chains were analyzed by immunosequencing. Concerning the study's data processing: TCRs in the repertoires were compared against a reference library of SARS-CoV-2-specific TCRs that had been generated with the MIRA antigen-specificity platform. Breadth meant the fraction of unique TCRs that were SARS-CoV-2-associated, whereas depth meant the fraction of total T cells that were SARS-CoV-2-associated. Each spike-specific TCR was assigned to its reactive spike region and to a CD4 or CD8 class using the MIRA data. Log10-transformed breadth and depth values were compared by one-way ANOVA with Sidak's multiple comparisons tests. Here the immuneACCESS table is served through TCRdb, limited to in-frame sequences with V and J called. Missing clones are a known gap in these copies; in checked studies unresolved V genes cover under half, and the rest lacks a known reason. V, J and clone size reflect that table, while D and trimming were determined from the DNA. The sample data list some 120,000 clones, and about nine tenths of these were observed just once. The ten most abundant clones make up approximately 19% of the sample.

The paper as a whole reports these results and caveats: Because no samples from the day 14 peak response were available, repertoires could be characterized only after the peak T cell response. CD4 TCRs associated with the vaccine covered the entire spike protein, and the dominant responses were in regions 160-218 and 743-854. Reportedly, close to half of the unique spike-specific TCRs recognized epitopes lying outside the regions that are mutated in the B.1.351 and B.1.1.7 variants. Conclusions about previously exposed vaccinees are limited because only 5 or 6 AZD1222 recipients were SARS-CoV-2 seropositive at baseline. Most participants were white British and females outnumbered males, and the authors suggested that clonal diversity may have been underestimated. The 56-69-year group was small, and its depth increase did not reach significance, likely because of low power. A significant rise in spike-specific TCR breadth and depth was observed after two AZD1222 doses relative to day 0 and relative to MenACWY recipients.

This clonotype originated in an adult in good health. The rearrangement joined TRBV5-1 to TRBJ1-2; the D region possibly corresponds to TRBD1 (6 bases align). The starting material was peripheral blood, obtained on day 0 of MenACWY control vaccination. The CDR3 region has the sequence CASSPSGESYGYTF. At the DNA level, the sequence is TGCGCCAGCAGCCCCTCAGGGGAAAGCTATGGCTACACCTTC.